This T cell receptor beta chain was recorded in a study of yellow fever vaccine responses in identical twins. As concerns this clonotype: The antigen remains unidentified.

TCRdb re-analysed the RT-PCR reads in MiXCR, keeping a single row per CDR3 protein. The sample yields 9,500 to 13,000 distinct CDR3 sequences, 83% seen once. Findings and limits, study-wide: Vaccine-induced T cell responses in twins were reportedly observed to appear partly convergent, partly personalized.

Germline CDR1 SEHNR, CDR2 FQNEAQ (reference sequence). Between the trimmed V and J ends, which lost 0 bases and 3 bases, there was a span of 6 bases. This CDR3 is built from 14 residues. This receptor was taken from a woman younger than 30 who received the yellow fever vaccine. This sample comprised T cells from blood (PBMCs), unsorted or a sorted subset (not recorded which), obtained before or after yellow fever vaccination (not recorded which). The chain is built from TRBV7-9 and TRBJ1-5; no firm D call. The CDR3 DNA follows: TGTGCCAGCAGCTTAGCAGGCTCCAATCAGCCCCAGCATTTT. Amino acids: CASSLAGSNQPQHF.